This TCR beta chain was captured by sequencing in a study of T cell changes during pregnancy in multiple sclerosis. The CDR3 covers 15 residues. V was clipped by 3 bases and J by 5 bases; unmatched bases: 4. Germline CDR1 SGHTA, CDR2 FQGNSA. Data came from immunoSEQ multiplex PCR; TCRdb stores just in-frame clones and leaves some out. Among around 100,000 clones listed, 90% to 95% were seen once. Sample: peripheral blood, taken in the third trimester of pregnancy. The V and J genes are TRBV7-2 and TRBJ1-5; 10 positions match TRBD1. This TCR was recovered from a female donor with multiple sclerosis, enrolled in a pregnancy study. CDR3 protein: CASSLAGTGDQPQHF. The CDR3 nucleotides read TGTGCCAGCAGCTTGGCCGGGACAGGGGATCAGCCCCAGCATTTT.